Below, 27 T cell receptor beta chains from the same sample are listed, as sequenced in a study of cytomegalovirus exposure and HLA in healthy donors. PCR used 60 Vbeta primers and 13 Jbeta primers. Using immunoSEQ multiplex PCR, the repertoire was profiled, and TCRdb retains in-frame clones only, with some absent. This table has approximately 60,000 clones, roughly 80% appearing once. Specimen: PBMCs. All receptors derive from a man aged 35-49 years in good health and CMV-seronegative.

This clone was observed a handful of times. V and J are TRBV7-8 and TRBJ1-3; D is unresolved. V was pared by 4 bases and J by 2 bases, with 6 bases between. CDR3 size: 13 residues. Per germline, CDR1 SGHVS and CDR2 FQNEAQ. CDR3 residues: CASSSSPGNTIYF. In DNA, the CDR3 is TGTGCCAGCAGCTCGAGTCCTGGAAACACCATATATTTT.

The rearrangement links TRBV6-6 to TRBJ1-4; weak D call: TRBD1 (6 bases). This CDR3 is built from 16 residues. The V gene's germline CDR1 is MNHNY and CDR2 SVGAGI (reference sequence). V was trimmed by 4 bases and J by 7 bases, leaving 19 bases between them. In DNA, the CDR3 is TGTGCCAGCAGTTCGATTACCGGGACAACCCTTGAAAAACTGTTTTTT. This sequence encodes CASSSITGTTLEKLFF.

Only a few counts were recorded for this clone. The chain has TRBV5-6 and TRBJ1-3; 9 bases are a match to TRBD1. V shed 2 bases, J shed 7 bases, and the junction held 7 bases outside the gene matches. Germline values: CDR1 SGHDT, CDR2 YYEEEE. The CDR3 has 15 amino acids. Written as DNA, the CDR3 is TGTGCCAGCAGCTTACAGGGGGCTACGGTTAACACCATATATTTT. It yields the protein CASSLQGATVNTIYF.

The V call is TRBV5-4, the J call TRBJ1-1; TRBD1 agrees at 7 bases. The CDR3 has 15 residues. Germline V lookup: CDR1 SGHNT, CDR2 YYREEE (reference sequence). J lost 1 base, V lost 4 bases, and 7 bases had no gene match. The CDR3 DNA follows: TGTGCCAGCAGCAACGGACAGGTCCCGAACACTGAAGCTTTCTTT. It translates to CASSNGQVPNTEAFF.

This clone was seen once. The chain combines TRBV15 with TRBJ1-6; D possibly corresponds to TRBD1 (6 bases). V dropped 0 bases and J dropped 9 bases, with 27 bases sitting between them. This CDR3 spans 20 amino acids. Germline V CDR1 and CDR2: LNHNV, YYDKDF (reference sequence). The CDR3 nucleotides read TGTGCCACCAGCAGAGATGTTGGGCAGGGGATCGGTGGTGCGGGTTCACCCCTCCACTTT. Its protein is CATSRDVGQGIGGAGSPLHF.

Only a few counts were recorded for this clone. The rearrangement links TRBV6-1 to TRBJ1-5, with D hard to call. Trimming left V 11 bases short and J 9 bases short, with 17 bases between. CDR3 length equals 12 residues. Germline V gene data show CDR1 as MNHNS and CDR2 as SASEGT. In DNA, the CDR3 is TGTGCCGCAACGACGGGTACCTGGCCCCAGCATTTT. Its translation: CAATTGTWPQHF.

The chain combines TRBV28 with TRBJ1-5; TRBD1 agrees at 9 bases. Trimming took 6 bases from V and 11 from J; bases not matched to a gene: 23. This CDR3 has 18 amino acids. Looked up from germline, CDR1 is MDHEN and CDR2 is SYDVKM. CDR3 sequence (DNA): TGTGCCAGCAGGCCTCCGGGACAGGGCTATATTTTCATCCAGTCCCAGCATTTT. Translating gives CASRPPGQGYIFIQSQHF.

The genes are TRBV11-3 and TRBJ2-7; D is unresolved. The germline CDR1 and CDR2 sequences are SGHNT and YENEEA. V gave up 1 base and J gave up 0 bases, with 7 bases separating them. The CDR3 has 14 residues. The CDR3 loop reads CASSLVRSSYEQYF. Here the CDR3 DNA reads TGTGCCAGCAGCTTAGTTCGGAGCTCCTACGAGCAGTACTTC.

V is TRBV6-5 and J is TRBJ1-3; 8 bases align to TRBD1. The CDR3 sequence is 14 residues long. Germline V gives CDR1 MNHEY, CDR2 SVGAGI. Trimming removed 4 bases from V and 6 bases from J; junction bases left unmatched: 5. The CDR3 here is CASSLTGESNTIYF. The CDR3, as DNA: TGTGCCAGCAGTTTGACAGGGGAATCAAACACCATATATTTT.

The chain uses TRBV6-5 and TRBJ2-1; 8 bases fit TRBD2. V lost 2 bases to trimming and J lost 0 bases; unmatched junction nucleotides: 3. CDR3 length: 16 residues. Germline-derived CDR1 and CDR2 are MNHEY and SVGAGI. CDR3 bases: TGTGCCAGCAGTTACAAGCGGGGGCCCTCCTACAATGAGCAGTTCTTC. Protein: CASSYKRGPSYNEQFF.

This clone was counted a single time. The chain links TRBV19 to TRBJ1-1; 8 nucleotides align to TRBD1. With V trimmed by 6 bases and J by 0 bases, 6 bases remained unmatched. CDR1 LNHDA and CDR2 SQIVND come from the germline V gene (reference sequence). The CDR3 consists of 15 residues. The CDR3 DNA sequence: TGTGCCAGTAGAGATAGACAGGGGATGAACACTGAAGCTTTCTTT. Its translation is CASRDRQGMNTEAFF. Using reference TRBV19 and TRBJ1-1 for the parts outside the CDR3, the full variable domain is DGGITQSPKYLFRKEGQNVTLSCEQNLNHDAMYWYRQDPGQGLRLIYYSQIVNDFQKGDIAEGYSVSREKKESFPLTVTSAQKNPTAFYLCASRDRQGMNTEAFFGQGTRLTVV.

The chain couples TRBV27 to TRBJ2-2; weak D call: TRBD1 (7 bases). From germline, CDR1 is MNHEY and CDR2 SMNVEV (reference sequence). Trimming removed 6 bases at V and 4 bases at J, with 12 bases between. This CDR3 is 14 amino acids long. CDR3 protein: CASRGGQFTGELFF. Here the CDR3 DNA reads TGTGCCAGCAGGGGGGGACAGTTCACCGGGGAGCTGTTTTTT.

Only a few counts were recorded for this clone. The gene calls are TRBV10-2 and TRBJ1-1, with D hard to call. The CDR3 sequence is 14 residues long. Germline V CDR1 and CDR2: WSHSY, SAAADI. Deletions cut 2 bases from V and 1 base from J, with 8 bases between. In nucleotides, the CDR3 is TGCGCCAGCAGTGAGACGAGGAGGAACACTGAAGCTTTCTTT. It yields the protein CASSETRRNTEAFF.

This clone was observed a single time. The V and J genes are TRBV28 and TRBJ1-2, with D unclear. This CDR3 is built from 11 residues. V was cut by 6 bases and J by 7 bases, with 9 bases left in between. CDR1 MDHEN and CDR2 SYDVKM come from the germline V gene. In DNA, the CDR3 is TGTGCCAGCAGCGGGTGGCCTGGCTACACCTTC. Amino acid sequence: CASSGWPGYTF.

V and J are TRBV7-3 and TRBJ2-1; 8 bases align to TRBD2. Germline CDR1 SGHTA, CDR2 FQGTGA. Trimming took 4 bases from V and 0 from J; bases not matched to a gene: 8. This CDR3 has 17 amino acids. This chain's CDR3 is CASSYVGGGSSYNEQFF. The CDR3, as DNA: TGTGCCAGCAGCTACGTTGGCGGGGGGAGCTCCTACAATGAGCAGTTCTTC.

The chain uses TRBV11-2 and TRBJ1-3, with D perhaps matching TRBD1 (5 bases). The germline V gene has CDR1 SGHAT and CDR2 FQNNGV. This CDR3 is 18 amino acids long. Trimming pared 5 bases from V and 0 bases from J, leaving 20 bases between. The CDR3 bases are TGTGCCAGCAGCCCCTTCAGGGTTATCCGAAACTCTGGAAACACCATATATTTT. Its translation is CASSPFRVIRNSGNTIYF. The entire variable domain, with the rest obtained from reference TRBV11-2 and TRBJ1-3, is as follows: EAGVAQSPRYKIIEKRQSVAFWCNPISGHATLYWYQQILGQGPKLLIQFQNNGVVDDSQLPKDRFSAERLKGVDSTLKIQPAKLEDSAVYLCASSPFRVIRNSGNTIYFGEGSWLTVV.

In nucleotides, the CDR3 is TGTGCCAGCAGCCAAGTAGGACAGGGCCAGACTGGAAACACCATATATTTT. Residues: CASSQVGQGQTGNTIYF. This chain links TRBV5-6 with TRBJ1-3; 8 bases map to TRBD1. V shed 4 bases, J shed 2 bases, and the junction held 11 bases outside the gene matches. The CDR3 contains 17 residues. CDR1 and CDR2 from the germline V gene are SGHDT and YYEEEE.

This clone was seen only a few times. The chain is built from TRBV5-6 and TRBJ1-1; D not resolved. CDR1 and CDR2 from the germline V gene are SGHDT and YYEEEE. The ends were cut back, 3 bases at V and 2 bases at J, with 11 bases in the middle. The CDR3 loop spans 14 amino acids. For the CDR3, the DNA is TGTGCCAGCAGCTCCCGCAGAAAAAACACTGAAGCTTTCTTT. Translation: CASSSRRKNTEAFF.

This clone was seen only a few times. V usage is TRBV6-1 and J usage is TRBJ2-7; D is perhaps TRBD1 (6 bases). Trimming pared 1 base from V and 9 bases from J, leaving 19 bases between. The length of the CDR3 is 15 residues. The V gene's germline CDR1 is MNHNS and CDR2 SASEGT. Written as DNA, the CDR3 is TGTGCCAGCAGTGAAGAACAGGGAATTTCTTTTGGGCAGTACGTC. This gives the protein CASSEEQGISFGQYV.

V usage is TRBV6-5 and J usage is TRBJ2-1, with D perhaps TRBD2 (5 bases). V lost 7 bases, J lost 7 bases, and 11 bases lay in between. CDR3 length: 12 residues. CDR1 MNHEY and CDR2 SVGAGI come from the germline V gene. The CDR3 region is CASTGSWNEQFF. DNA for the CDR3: TGTGCCAGCACGGGGTCCTGGAATGAGCAGTTCTTC.

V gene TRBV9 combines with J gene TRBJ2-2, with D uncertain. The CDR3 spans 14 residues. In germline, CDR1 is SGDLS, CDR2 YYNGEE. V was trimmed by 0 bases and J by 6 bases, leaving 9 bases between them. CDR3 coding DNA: TGTGCCAGCAGCGTAGGAGTTTCGCCCGGGGAGCTGTTTTTT. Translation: CASSVGVSPGELFF.

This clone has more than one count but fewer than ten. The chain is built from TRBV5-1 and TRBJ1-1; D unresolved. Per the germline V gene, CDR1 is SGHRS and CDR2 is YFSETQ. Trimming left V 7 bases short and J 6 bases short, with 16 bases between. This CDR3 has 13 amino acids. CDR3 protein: CASCKEGNPEAFF. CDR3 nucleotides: TGCGCCAGCTGCAAGGAGGGCAATCCTGAAGCTTTCTTT.

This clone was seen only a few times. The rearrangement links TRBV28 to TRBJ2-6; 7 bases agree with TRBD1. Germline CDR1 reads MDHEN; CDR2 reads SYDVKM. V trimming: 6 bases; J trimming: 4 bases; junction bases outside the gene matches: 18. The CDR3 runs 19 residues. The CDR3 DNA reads TGTGCCAGCAGACCTTTAACAGGGGACGTCCTTTGGGGGGCCAACGTCCTGACTTTC. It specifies CASRPLTGDVLWGANVLTF.

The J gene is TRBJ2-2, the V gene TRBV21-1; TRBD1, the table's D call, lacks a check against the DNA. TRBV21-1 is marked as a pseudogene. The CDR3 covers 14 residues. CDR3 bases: TGTGCCAGCAGCAGAGACAGGACGACCGGGGAGCTGTTTTTT. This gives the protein CASSRDRTTGELFF.

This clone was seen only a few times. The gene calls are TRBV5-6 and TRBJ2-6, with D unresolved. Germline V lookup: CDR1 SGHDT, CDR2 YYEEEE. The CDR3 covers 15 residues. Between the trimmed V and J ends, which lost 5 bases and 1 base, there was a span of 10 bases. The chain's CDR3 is CASSLDLSGANVLTF. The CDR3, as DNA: TGTGCCAGCAGTCTAGACCTTTCTGGGGCCAACGTCCTGACTTTC. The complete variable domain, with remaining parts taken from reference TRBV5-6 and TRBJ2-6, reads DAGVTQSPTHLIKTRGQQVTLRCSPKSGHDTVSWYQQALGQGPQFIFQYYEEEERQRGNFPDRFSGHQFPNYSSELNVNALLLGDSALYLCASSLDLSGANVLTFGAGSRLTVL.

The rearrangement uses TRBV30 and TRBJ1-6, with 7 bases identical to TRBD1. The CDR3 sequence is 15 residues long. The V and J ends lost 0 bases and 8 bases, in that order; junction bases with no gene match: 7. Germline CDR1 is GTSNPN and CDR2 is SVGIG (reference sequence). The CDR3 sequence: CAWSVRAGGDSPLHF. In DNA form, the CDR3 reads TGTGCCTGGAGTGTACGGGCAGGGGGTGATTCACCCCTCCACTTT.

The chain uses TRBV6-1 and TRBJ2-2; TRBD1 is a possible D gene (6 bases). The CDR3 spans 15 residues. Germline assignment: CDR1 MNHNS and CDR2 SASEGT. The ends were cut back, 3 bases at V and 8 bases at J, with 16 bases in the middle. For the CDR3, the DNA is TGTGCCAGCAGTGATTTGGGGGCGGTTTCGGGGGAGCTGTTTTTT. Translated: CASSDLGAVSGELFF.